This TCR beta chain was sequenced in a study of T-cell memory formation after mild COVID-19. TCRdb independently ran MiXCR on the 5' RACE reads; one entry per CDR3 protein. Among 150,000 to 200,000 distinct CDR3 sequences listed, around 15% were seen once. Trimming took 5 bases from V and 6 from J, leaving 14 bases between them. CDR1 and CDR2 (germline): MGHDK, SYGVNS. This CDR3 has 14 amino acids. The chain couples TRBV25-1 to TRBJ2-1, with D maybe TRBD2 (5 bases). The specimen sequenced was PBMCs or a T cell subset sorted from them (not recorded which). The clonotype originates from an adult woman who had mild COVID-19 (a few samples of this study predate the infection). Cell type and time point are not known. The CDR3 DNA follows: TGTGCCAGCAGTCACTCCACCCGGGGCAATGAGCAGTTCTTC. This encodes CASSHSTRGNEQFF.